The sample holds many counts of the clone carrying this T cell receptor (beta chain). Its antigen is unidentified. The sample comes from a study of T cells in Graves' hyperthyroidism and ophthalmopathy. As for the study in general: Peripheral blood was obtained at initial diagnosis, preceding any treatment.

A patient was excluded if there was uncontrolled infection, other autoimmune disease, pregnancy or lactation. Whole-study findings and limits: It was a median approximately 7.1 months before onset that the model predicted ophthalmopathy. Among clonotypes expanded in thyroid above 0.001, most were also found in blood.

RNA transcripts yielded amplified TCR beta CDR3 regions. In the first-round RT-PCR of the TCR CDR3, the HTBI primer set was used. TCRdb processed the multiplex PCR reads anew with MiXCR; each CDR3 protein has one entry. The table includes hundreds of thousands of distinct CDR3 sequences, more than 11% detected once. With 5 bases clipped from V and 8 bases from J, the junction kept 7 bases outside the gene matches. The CDR3 spans 15 residues. Germline V gene data show CDR1 as SGHNT and CDR2 as YENEEA. J is TRBJ1-6 and V is TRBV11-3; 9 positions match TRBD1. The source material was blood. This clonotype originated in a woman aged 25 to 45 with Graves' hyperthyroidism that later progressed to Graves' ophthalmopathy. CDR3 DNA: TGTGCCAGCAGCCGTTGGACAGGGGCGGATTCACCCCTCCACTTT. This encodes CASSRWTGADSPLHF.